This is a list of T cell receptor beta chains from one sample in a study of graft-versus-host responses after intestinal transplantation. Some clones are missing from TCRdb's copy, which holds only in-frame ones; the method was immunoSEQ multiplex PCR. The sample comprises fewer than 45,000 clones, around 96% of which are singletons, and about 0.78% rests with the top ten. The sequenced sample was PBMCs, obtained 16 days after intestinal transplant. The receptors were gathered from a human patient who received an intestinal transplant, so some T cells may come from the graft donor. Both conserved end residues are part of each CDR3. The D gene is left open where the match is weak. Expanded clones get a size class; other rows say once, few or many, or leave the size out.

NA,TRBJ1-5,TRBV4-1,NA,TGCGCCAGCAGCCAAGAGAGGACCTTCGATCAGCCCCAGCATTTT,CASSQERTFDQPQHF
NA,TRBJ1-1,TRBV6-5,NA,TGTGCCAGCAGTTACTCTCCCCCGGTGAACACTGAAGCTTTCTTT,CASSYSPPVNTEAFF
NA,TRBJ2-7,TRBV11-2,NA,TGTGCCAGCAGCTTAGAACAGTCCTACGAGCAGTACTTC,CASSLEQSYEQYF
TRBD2,TRBJ2-7,TRBV11-2,NA,TGTGCCAGCAGTCTGACTAGCGGACCCTCCTACGAGCAGTACTTC,CASSLTSGPSYEQYF
NA,TRBJ2-3,TRBV15,NA,TGTGCCACCAGTCACCCCGGGGCCCCTCCAAGGCCCACAGATACGCAGTATTTT,CATSHPGAPPRPTDTQYF
TRBD2,TRBJ2-7,TRBV4-1,NA,TGCGCCAGCAGCCAAGTCCTAGCGGACTACGAGCAGTACTTC,CASSQVLADYEQYF
NA,TRBJ2-1,TRBV5-1,few,TGCGCCAGCAGCTTGGTTAGCGGTTACAATGAGCAGTTCTTC,CASSLVSGYNEQFF
TRBD2,TRBJ2-3,TRBV28,NA,TGTGCCATCCAGGGACTAGCGGGAGGATTCGGCACAGATACGCAGTATTTT,CAIQGLAGGFGTDTQYF
TRBD1,TRBJ2-7,TRBV7-8,NA,TGTGCCAGCAGCACCCCACAGGGGGCCTCCTACGAGCAGTACTTC,CASSTPQGASYEQYF
NA,TRBJ2-7,TRBV7-3,NA,TGTGCCAGCAGCCAAGGTAACCCGGACGAGCAGTACTTC,CASSQGNPDEQYF
NA,TRBJ1-4,TRBV2,NA,TGTGCCAGCAGTGAAGAGGGTCAGGAAAATGAAAAACTGTTTTTT,CASSEEGQENEKLFF
NA,TRBJ1-2,TRBV21-1,once,TGTGCCAGCAGCAAATCAGGGAAAGGGGGCTCGAGTGGCTACACCTTC,CASSKSGKGGSSGYTF
TRBD2,TRBJ2-5,TRBV7-3,NA,TGTGCCAGCAGCCCCAGTCTAGCGGGAAGGGAGACCCAGTACTTC,CASSPSLAGRETQYF
TRBD2,TRBJ2-1,TRBV11-2,once,TGTGCCAGCAGCTTTTGGACTAGCGGGAGGGCCAGGGACAATGAGCAGTTCTTC,CASSFWTSGRARDNEQFF
NA,TRBJ2-7,TRBV5-1,NA,TGCGCCAGCAGCTTGGAGGGTTCAGCGATCTACGAGCAGTACTTC,CASSLEGSAIYEQYF
NA,TRBJ2-7,TRBV25-1,NA,TGTGCCAGCAGTGCCGGATCGGGACACGCCAACTCCTACGAGCAGTACTTC,CASSAGSGHANSYEQYF
NA,TRBJ1-1,TRBV7-8,NA,TGTGCCAGCAGCAATTGGTACAGCAACACTGAAGCTTTCTTT,CASSNWYSNTEAFF
TRBD1,TRBJ2-6,TRBV29-1,NA,TGCAGCGTTATCGTCCCAGGGGGCACTGGGGCCAACGTCCTGACTTTC,CSVIVPGGTGANVLTF
NA,TRBJ2-6,TRBV27,NA,TGTGCCAGCAGTTTATACGCAGGGTCATCTGGGGCCAACGTCCTGACTTTC,CASSLYAGSSGANVLTF
TRBD1,TRBJ1-2,TRBV4-3,NA,TGCGCCAGCAGCGTTACAGGGGCGTTGGGCTACACCTTC,CASSVTGALGYTF
NA,TRBJ1-1,TRBV28,NA,TGTGCCAGCAGCTTTCAACAGGCTACCCTTGAAGCTTTCTTT,CASSFQQATLEAFF
TRBD1,TRBJ1-3,TRBV9,NA,TGTGCCAGCAGCGGAATATCAGGGGGTGATGGCTCTGGAAACACCATATATTTT,CASSGISGGDGSGNTIYF
NA,TRBJ1-2,TRBV5-4,NA,TGTGCCAGCACCCCCCGCCCGGACCCCCGAATTAACTATGGCTACACCTTC,CASTPRPDPRINYGYTF
NA,TRBJ2-1,TRBV4-1,NA,TGCGCCAGCAGCCAACTCTACAATGAGCAGTTCTTC,CASSQLYNEQFF